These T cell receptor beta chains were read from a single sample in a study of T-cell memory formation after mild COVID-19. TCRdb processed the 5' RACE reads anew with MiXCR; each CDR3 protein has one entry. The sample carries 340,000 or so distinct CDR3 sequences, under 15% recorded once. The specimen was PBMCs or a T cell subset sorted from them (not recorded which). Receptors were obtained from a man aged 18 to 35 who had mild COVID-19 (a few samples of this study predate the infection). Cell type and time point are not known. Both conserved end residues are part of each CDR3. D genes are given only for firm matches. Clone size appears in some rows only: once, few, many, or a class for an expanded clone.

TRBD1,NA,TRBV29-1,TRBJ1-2,CSVARDSGRYGYTF,TGCAGCGTAGCCCGGGACAGTGGGCGCTATGGCTACACCTTC
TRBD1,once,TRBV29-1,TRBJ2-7,CSATGQGDEQYF,TGCAGCGCTACGGGACAGGGCGACGAGCAGTACTTC
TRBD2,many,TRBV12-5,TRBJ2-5,CASGRGLAGQTQYF,TGTGCTAGTGGCCGAGGACTAGCGGGACAGACCCAGTACTTC
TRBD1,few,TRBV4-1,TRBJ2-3,CASSQVRTGSSDTQYF,TGCGCCAGCAGCCAAGTAAGGACAGGGAGCTCAGATACGCAGTATTTT
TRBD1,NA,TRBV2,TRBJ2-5,CASPGTGARETQYF,TGTGCCAGCCCCGGGACAGGGGCAAGGGAGACCCAGTACTTC
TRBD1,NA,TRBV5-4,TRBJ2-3,CASSADRGTDTQYF,TGTGCCAGCAGCGCGGACAGGGGCACAGATACGCAGTATTTT
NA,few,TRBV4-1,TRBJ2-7,CASSQEGLAHEQYF,TGCGCCAGCAGCCAAGAAGGCTTAGCCCACGAGCAGTACTTC
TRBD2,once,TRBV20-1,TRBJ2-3,CSARLGAGGHFSDTQYF,TGCAGTGCTAGACTTGGGGCGGGGGGTCATTTCTCGGATACGCAGTATTTT
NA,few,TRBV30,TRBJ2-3,CAWSAGTASSTDTQYF,TGTGCCTGGAGTGCCGGGACTGCGTCGAGCACAGATACGCAGTATTTT
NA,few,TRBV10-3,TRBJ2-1,CAISDWGRTDEQFF,TGTGCCATCAGTGATTGGGGCCGCACGGATGAGCAGTTCTTC
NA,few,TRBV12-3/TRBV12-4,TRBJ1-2,CASSIPGALYGYTF,TGTGCCAGCAGTATCCCCGGGGCCCTCTATGGCTACACCTTC
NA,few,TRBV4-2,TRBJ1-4,CASSQGYVRGNEKLFF,TGTGCCAGCAGCCAAGGGTATGTTCGGGGAAATGAAAAACTGTTTTTT
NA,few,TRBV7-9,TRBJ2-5,CASSLATTGAETQYF,TGTGCCAGCAGCTTAGCCACGACAGGCGCAGAGACCCAGTACTTC
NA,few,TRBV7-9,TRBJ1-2,CASSLDRRSNYGYTF,TGTGCCAGCAGCTTAGACAGGCGATCTAACTATGGCTACACCTTC
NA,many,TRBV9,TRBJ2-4,CASSVGPENIQYF,TGTGCCAGCAGCGTAGGGCCGGAAAACATTCAGTACTTC
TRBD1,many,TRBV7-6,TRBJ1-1,CASSPQGYTEAFF,TGTGCCAGCAGCCCACAGGGGTACACTGAAGCTTTCTTT
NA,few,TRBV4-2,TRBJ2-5,CASSQAPMVGTQYF,TGTGCCAGCAGCCAAGCCCCAATGGTGGGGACCCAGTACTTC
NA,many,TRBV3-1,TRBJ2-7,CASSQLTAGYEQYF,TGTGCCAGCAGCCAATTAACGGCGGGCTACGAGCAGTACTTC
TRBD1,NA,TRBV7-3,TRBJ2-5,CASSPGTGWEETQYF,TGTGCCAGCAGCCCCGGGACAGGCTGGGAGGAGACCCAGTACTTC
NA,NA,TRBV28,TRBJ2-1,CASSLSLRLFF,TGTGCCAGCAGTTTAAGTCTCCGGTTGTTCTTC
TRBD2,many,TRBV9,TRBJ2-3,CASSVLAGGADTQYF,TGTGCCAGCAGCGTCCTAGCGGGGGGGGCAGATACGCAGTATTTT
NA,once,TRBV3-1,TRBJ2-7,CASSHLGAYEQYF,TGTGCCAGCAGCCATTTGGGGGCCTACGAGCAGTACTTC
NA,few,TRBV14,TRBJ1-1,CASSPGGAGLTEAFF,TGTGCCAGCAGCCCAGGCGGGGCAGGATTAACTGAAGCTTTCTTT
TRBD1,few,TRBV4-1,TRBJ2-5,CASSRSDRDFETQYF,TGCGCCAGCAGCCGCTCGGACAGGGACTTTGAGACCCAGTACTTC
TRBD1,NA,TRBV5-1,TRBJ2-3,CASSQGQGDTQYF,TGCGCCAGCAGCCAGGGACAGGGAGATACGCAGTATTTT
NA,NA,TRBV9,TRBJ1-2,CASSVGVYMDYGYTF,TGTGCCAGCAGCGTAGGCGTATACATGGACTATGGCTACACCTTC
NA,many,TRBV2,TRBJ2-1,CASSERAGPGFF,TGTGCCAGCAGTGAAAGGGCGGGACCGGGGTTCTTC
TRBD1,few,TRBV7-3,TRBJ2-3,CASSLARQGVGTDTQYF,TGTGCCAGCAGCTTAGCCCGACAGGGGGTTGGGACAGATACGCAGTATTTT
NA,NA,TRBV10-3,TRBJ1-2,CAISSIPGAHYGYTF,TGTGCCATCAGTAGTATACCAGGGGCACATTATGGCTACACCTTC
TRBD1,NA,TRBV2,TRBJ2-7,CASRGPRGLYEQYF,TGTGCCAGCAGGGGCCCTAGGGGGCTCTACGAGCAGTACTTC
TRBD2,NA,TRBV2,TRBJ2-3,CASKRTSGRAQADTQYF,TGTGCCAGCAAGCGAACTAGCGGGAGAGCCCAGGCGGATACGCAGTATTTT
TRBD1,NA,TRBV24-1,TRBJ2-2,CATSDPGTGGRSGELFF,TGTGCCACCAGTGACCCAGGGACAGGGGGCAGAAGCGGGGAGCTGTTTTTT
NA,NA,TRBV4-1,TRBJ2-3,CASSQVGLDTQYF,TGCGCCAGCAGCCAAGTTGGTTTGGATACGCAGTATTTT
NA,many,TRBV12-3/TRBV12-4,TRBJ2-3,CASRKDLTDTQYF,TGTGCCAGCCGGAAAGACCTCACAGATACGCAGTATTTT
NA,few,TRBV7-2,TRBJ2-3,CASSSDYLRTDTQYF,TGTGCCAGCAGCTCCGACTACCTACGCACAGATACGCAGTATTTT
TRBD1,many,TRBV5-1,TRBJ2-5,CASSWGQKETQYF,TGCGCCAGCAGCTGGGGACAGAAAGAGACCCAGTACTTC
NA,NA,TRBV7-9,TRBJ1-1,CASSLQRDTEAFF,TGTGCCAGCAGCCTCCAGAGAGACACTGAAGCTTTCTTT
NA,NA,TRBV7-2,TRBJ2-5,CASSFMGGQETQYF,TGTGCCAGCAGCTTTATGGGGGGTCAAGAGACCCAGTACTTC
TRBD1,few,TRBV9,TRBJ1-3,CASSVTGQGSGNTIYF,TGTGCCAGCAGCGTTACCGGACAGGGCTCAGGAAACACCATATATTTT
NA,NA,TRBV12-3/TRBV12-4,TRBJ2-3,CASTPRQGTDTQYF,TGTGCCAGCACCCCACGGCAGGGCACAGATACGCAGTATTTT
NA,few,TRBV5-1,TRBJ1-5,CASSLFGGGQPQHF,TGCGCCAGCAGCTTGTTCGGGGGAGGTCAGCCCCAGCATTTT